The 20 T cell receptor beta chains reported below all come from one sample, sequenced in a study of early T cells in non-severe SARS-CoV-2 infection. Each CDR3 protein is one row after TCRdb ran MiXCR on the 5' RACE reads. Here the sample spans about 72,000 distinct CDR3 sequences, 9.5% to 13% being singletons. The material sequenced was whole blood, taken at baseline. The receptors stem from an adult who was a healthcare worker with PCR-confirmed SARS-CoV-2 infection or an uninfected control (not recorded which).

This clonotype has just a few counts. The rearrangement joins TRBV20-1 to TRBJ2-3; D uncertain. Germline V CDR1 and CDR2: DFQATT, SNEGSKA (reference sequence). The V gene lost 7 bases and the J gene lost 0 bases, with 8 bases spanning the gap. The CDR3 runs to 12 residues. The CDR3 sequence is CSVSRSTDTQYF. In nucleotides, the CDR3 is TGCAGTGTCTCCCGAAGCACAGATACGCAGTATTTT.

V usage is TRBV5-1 and J usage is TRBJ2-1; 8 bases are shared with TRBD2. Germline assignment: CDR1 SGHRS and CDR2 YFSETQ. The ends lost 4 bases at V and 2 bases at J; junction bases unmatched: 5. CDR3 length equals 15 residues. CDR3 sequence: CASSPIAGTYNEQFF. The DNA of the CDR3 is TGCGCCAGCAGCCCGATAGCGGGGACCTACAATGAGCAGTTCTTC.

In this sample, this clonotype turned up a few times. The V gene is TRBV10-2, the J gene TRBJ2-2; D gene ambiguous. Germline V CDR1 and CDR2: WSHSY, SAAADI. The CDR3 extends over 15 amino acids. V lost 3 bases to trimming and J lost 2 bases, with 10 bases between them. This CDR3 reads CASSDGPYNTGELFF. In DNA, the CDR3 is TGCGCCAGCAGTGACGGGCCATATAACACCGGGGAGCTGTTTTTT.

The rearrangement uses TRBV3-1 and TRBJ2-5; D possibly uses TRBD1 or TRBD2 (5 bases each). Trimming removed 4 bases from V and 4 bases from J, with 13 bases in between. The CDR3 runs 14 residues. Germline CDR1 LGHDT, CDR2 YNNKEL (reference sequence). The CDR3 spells CASSRRVGGETQYF. DNA for the CDR3: TGTGCCAGCAGCCGCCGGGTTGGGGGAGAGACCCAGTACTTC.

This clonotype occurred many times. This rearrangement joins TRBV3-1 to TRBJ2-2, with no clear D. Trimming took off 3 bases at V and 5 bases at J, with 7 bases between the two ends. Germline CDR1 and CDR2: LGHDT and YNNKEL (reference sequence). This CDR3 region has 13 residues. The CDR3 DNA reads as TGTGCCAGCAGCCAGTTAGGTACCGGGGAGCTGTTTTTT. Its protein is CASSQLGTGELFF.

In this sample, this clonotype turned up many times. The chain is built from TRBV5-1 and TRBJ1-1; TRBD1 agrees at 9 bases. Trimming cost V 4 bases and J 5 bases; bases outside gene matches: 3. CDR1 is SGHRS, CDR2 YFSETQ, per germline. The CDR3 is 13 residues long. The CDR3 here is CASSADRGTEAFF. CDR3 nucleotide sequence: TGCGCCAGCAGCGCCGACAGGGGGACTGAAGCTTTCTTT.

The table lists this clonotype with a few counts. This chain connects TRBV19 to TRBJ1-2; D not certain. This CDR3 spans 14 amino acids. The V gene lost 3 bases and the J gene lost 4 bases, with 12 bases spanning the gap. Germline assignment: CDR1 LNHDA and CDR2 SQIVND (reference sequence). CDR3 loop: CASSMPAKGYGYTF. The CDR3 DNA follows: TGTGCCAGTAGTATGCCAGCCAAAGGCTATGGCTACACCTTC.

The chain carries TRBV7-9 and TRBJ1-2; 7 positions match TRBD1. This CDR3 has 13 amino acids. The V segment lost 7 bases and the J segment 8 bases; nucleotides outside the gene matches: 10. Germline CDR1 is SEHNR and CDR2 is FQNEAQ (reference sequence). DNA of the CDR3: TGTGCCAGCACACCGAGGGACAGTATAGGCTACACCTTC. It translates to CASTPRDSIGYTF.

This clonotype was seen at least ten times. This chain links TRBV21-1 with TRBJ2-7. TRBV21-1 is a pseudogene segment. The CDR3 runs 15 residues. The CDR3 nucleotides are TGTGCCAGCAGCAAAGTAAGGCGAACGAACTACGAGCAGTACTTC. Protein: CASSKVRRTNYEQYF.

CDR3 coding DNA: TGTGCCTGGCTTCGGGGGCCCTCTGGGGCCAACGTCCTGACTTTC. Its protein is CAWLRGPSGANVLTF. The V call is TRBV30, the J call TRBJ2-6, with D possibly called TRBD1 or TRBD2 (6 bases each). CDR3 length: 15 residues. Looked up from germline, CDR1 is GTSNPN and CDR2 is SVGIG (reference sequence). Trimming removed 5 bases at V and 0 bases at J, with 11 bases between.

This clonotype has more than one count but fewer than ten. V usage is TRBV5-5 and J usage is TRBJ2-3; 7 bases align to TRBD1. Trimming took 4 bases from V and 6 from J; bases not matched to a gene: 11. This CDR3 spans 15 amino acids. Germline values: CDR1 SGHKS, CDR2 YYEKEE (reference sequence). The CDR3 coding sequence is TGTGCCAGCAGCCGATCTGACAGGGCCTTCGATACGCAGTATTTT. It yields the protein CASSRSDRAFDTQYF.

This clonotype was recorded at least ten times. The chain employs TRBV9 and TRBJ2-6; TRBD2 is a possible D gene (5 bases). The CDR3 is 15 amino acids. The ends were cut back, 4 bases at V and 3 bases at J, with 11 bases in the middle. CDR1 is SGDLS and CDR2 is YYNGEE in the germline V gene. The chain's CDR3 is CASSLMAGGANVLTF. The CDR3, as DNA: TGTGCCAGCAGCCTGATGGCGGGTGGGGCCAACGTCCTGACTTTC.

This clonotype was picked up a small number of times. The chain couples TRBV30 to TRBJ1-2; D remains unclear. The CDR3 sequence is 14 residues long. Trimming removed 1 base from V and 11 bases from J, with 20 bases in between. Germline V gene data show CDR1 as GTSNPN and CDR2 as SVGIG (reference sequence). This CDR3 is CAWSGGRYQPGYTF. The CDR3 DNA sequence: TGTGCCTGGAGTGGCGGGCGGTACCAACCTGGGTACACCTTC.

The chain has TRBV14 and TRBJ2-7; TRBD2 is a possible D gene (7 bases). This CDR3 has 16 residues. Trimming left V 4 bases short and J 1 base short, with 17 bases between. Germline V gene data show CDR1 as SGHDN and CDR2 as FVKESK. Written as DNA, the CDR3 is TGTGCCAGCAGCCCGCGGTCCGGGGGGCTTTCCTACGAGCAGTACTTC. Translating gives CASSPRSGGLSYEQYF.

This clonotype was picked up many times. This chain connects TRBV10-3 to TRBJ2-7; 9 bases fit TRBD1. J lost 7 bases, V lost 10 bases, and 14 bases had no gene match. The CDR3 loop spans 14 amino acids. Germline-derived CDR1 and CDR2 are ENHRY and SYGVKD. The CDR3 sequence: CATWFGTGPMEQYF. The DNA for the CDR3 is TGTGCCACGTGGTTTGGGACAGGGCCCATGGAGCAGTACTTC.

This clonotype was counted a few times. For the CDR3, the DNA is TGTGCCTACACAGCCTCAACTAATGAAAAACTGTTTTTT. Encoded protein: CAYTASTNEKLFF. This chain uses TRBV30 with TRBJ1-4; D is undetermined. Looked up from germline, CDR1 is GTSNPN and CDR2 is SVGIG (reference sequence). V was cut by 7 bases and J by 0 bases, with 9 bases left in between. This CDR3 has 13 amino acids.

V and J are TRBV2 and TRBJ1-5; D remains unclear. The CDR3 totals 17 residues. The germline CDR1 and CDR2 sequences are SNHLY and FYNNEI. Trimming stripped 0 bases from V and 3 bases from J, with 15 bases between. The DNA of the CDR3 is TGTGCCAGCAGTGAAGCGCAGTCCGGACGGACCAATCAGCCCCAGCATTTT. Translating gives CASSEAQSGRTNQPQHF.

This clonotype was seen many times. This sequence joins TRBV6-6 and TRBJ1-1; D is unclear. The V end was cut by 2 bases, the J end by 1 base, with 11 bases between. This CDR3 spans 15 amino acids. Per the germline V gene, CDR1 is MNHNY and CDR2 is SVGAGI (reference sequence). CDR3 in DNA: TGTGCCAGCAGTTACCGGCCCCTCCCGAACACTGAAGCTTTCTTT. Its translation is CASSYRPLPNTEAFF.

The CDR3 DNA is TGTGCCAGCAGCCTGAGCGTGGGACTAGCTACAGATACGCAGTATTTT. The encoded protein is CASSLSVGLATDTQYF. The chain employs TRBV7-9 and TRBJ2-3; 9 bases agree with TRBD2. Germline loops: CDR1 SEHNR, CDR2 FQNEAQ (reference sequence). The CDR3 is made up of 16 amino acids. V lost 5 bases, J lost 3 bases, and 9 bases stayed unmatched.

This clonotype was seen only a few times. The rearrangement uses TRBV30 and TRBJ1-1; D call uncertain. The CDR3 has 19 amino acids. Germline V gene lookup returns CDR1 GTSNPN and CDR2 SVGIG (reference sequence). V shed 2 bases and J shed 1 base, with 26 bases lying between them. DNA of the CDR3: TGTGCCTGGAGTTCCCGGAGGACGATGACCATAGACCCGAACACTGAAGCTTTCTTT. Its protein product is CAWSSRRTMTIDPNTEAFF.